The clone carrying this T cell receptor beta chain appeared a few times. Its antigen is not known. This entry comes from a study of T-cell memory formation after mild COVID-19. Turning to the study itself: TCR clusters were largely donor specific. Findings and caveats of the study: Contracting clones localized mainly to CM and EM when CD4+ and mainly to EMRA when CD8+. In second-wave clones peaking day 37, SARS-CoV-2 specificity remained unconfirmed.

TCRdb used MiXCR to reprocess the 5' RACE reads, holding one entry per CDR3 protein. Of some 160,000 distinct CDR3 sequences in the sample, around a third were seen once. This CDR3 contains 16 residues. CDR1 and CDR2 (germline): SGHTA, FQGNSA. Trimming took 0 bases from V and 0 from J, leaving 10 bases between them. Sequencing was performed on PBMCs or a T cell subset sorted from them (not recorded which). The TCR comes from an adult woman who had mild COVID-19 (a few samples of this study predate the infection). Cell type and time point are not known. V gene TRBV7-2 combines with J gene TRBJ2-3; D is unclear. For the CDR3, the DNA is TGTGCCAGCAGCTTAGCCGGGCAGATTAGCACAGATACGCAGTATTTT. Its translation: CASSLAGQISTDTQYF. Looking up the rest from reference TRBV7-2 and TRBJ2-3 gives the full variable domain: GAGVSQSPSNKVTEKGKDVELRCDPISGHTALYWYRQSLGQGLEFLIYFQGNSAPDKSGLPSDRFSAERTGGSVSTLTIQRTQQEDSAVYLCASSLAGQISTDTQYFGPGTRLTVL.